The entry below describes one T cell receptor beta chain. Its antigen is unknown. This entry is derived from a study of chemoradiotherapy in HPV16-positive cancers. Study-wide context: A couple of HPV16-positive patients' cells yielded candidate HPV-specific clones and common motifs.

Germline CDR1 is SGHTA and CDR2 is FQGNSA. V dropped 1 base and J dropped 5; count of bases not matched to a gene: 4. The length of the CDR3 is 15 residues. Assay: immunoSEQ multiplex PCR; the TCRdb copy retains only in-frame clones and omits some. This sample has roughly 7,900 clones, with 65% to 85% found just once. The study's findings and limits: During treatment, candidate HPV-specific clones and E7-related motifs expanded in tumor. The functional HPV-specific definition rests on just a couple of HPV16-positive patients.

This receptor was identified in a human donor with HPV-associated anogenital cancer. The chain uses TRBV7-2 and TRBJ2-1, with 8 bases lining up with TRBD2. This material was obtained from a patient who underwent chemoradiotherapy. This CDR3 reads CASSLDGGGHNEQFF. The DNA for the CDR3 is TGTGCCAGCAGCTTAGACGGGGGGGGACACAATGAGCAGTTCTTC. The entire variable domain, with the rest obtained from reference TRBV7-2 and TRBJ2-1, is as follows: GAGVSQSPSNKVTEKGKDVELRCDPISGHTALYWYRQSLGQGLEFLIYFQGNSAPDKSGLPSDRFSAERTGGSVSTLTIQRTQQEDSAVYLCASSLDGGGHNEQFFGPGTRLTVL.